This T cell receptor (beta chain) appears in the sequencing data of a study of shared clonotypes between healthy human individuals. Method: immunoSEQ multiplex PCR; TCRdb's copy keeps in-frame clones and lacks some. The sample includes about 2.3 million clones, 85% to 95% of them seen just once. Study outcomes and limitations: Naive subsets tended to show greater estimated richness than memory subsets.

As to this clone: What it binds is not known.

V was pared by 4 bases and J by 0 bases, with 15 bases between. The CDR3 loop spans 16 amino acids. Germline CDR1 reads MDHEN; CDR2 reads SYDVKM. Material for sequencing was naive CD4+ T cells from PBMCs. Indicated subset: CD45RA+ positively selected. The clonotype originates from a man between 18 and 29 years old in good health. Some clones in this sample may be carry-over from other donors' samples. The chain employs TRBV28 and TRBJ1-2, with no clear D. This CDR3 reads CASSSLVTPANYGYTF. DNA for the CDR3: TGTGCCAGCAGTTCACTTGTAACACCAGCTAACTATGGCTACACCTTC.